What follows are 5 T cell receptor beta chains derived from one specimen sequenced in a study of blood T cell repertoires in COVID-19. Data came from immunoSEQ multiplex PCR; TCRdb stores just in-frame clones and leaves some out. The sample carries 28,000 or so clones, 88% recorded once. Source material: peripheral blood. The receptors here all came from a human donor in a cohort sampled during active COVID-19.

The chain joins TRBV3-1 (or the pseudogene TRBV3-2) to TRBJ2-3; possible D gene TRBD1, 6 bases. CDR3 size: 16 residues. Trimming took 0 bases from V and 1 from J, leaving 11 bases between them. Germline V lookup: CDR1 LGHDT, CDR2 YNNKEL (reference sequence). CDR3 in amino acids: CASSQETGTGTDTQYF. In DNA, the CDR3 is TGTGCCAGCAGCCAAGAAACAGGGACGGGCACAGATACGCAGTATTTT.

The chain uses TRBV2 and TRBJ1-2, with TRBD1 as a possible D gene (6 bases). The CDR3 is 17 residues long. From germline, CDR1 is SNHLY and CDR2 FYNNEI. V shed 3 bases and J shed 0 bases, with 17 bases lying between them. In nucleotides, the CDR3 is TGTGCCAGCAGTGAGGGACATGGCTTTAGAGCTAACTATGGCTACACCTTC. Encoded protein: CASSEGHGFRANYGYTF.

The chain carries TRBV19 and TRBJ2-3, with 11 bases lining up with TRBD1. This CDR3 has 17 amino acids. V lost 5 bases and J lost 1; bases outside the gene matches: 8. Germline V CDR1 and CDR2: LNHDA, SQIVND (reference sequence). The CDR3 sequence is CASSPRGQGAGTDTQYF. The CDR3 coding sequence is TGTGCCAGTAGTCCCCGTGGACAGGGGGCGGGCACAGATACGCAGTATTTT.

This clone was detected a few times. This chain links TRBV30 with TRBJ1-1, with D unclear. This CDR3 is built from 11 residues. Trimming stripped 1 base from V and 6 bases from J, with 6 bases between. Germline V CDR1 and CDR2: GTSNPN, SVGIG (reference sequence). The CDR3 DNA reads TGTGCCTGGAGTGCAGGTCCTGAAGCTTTCTTT. This sequence encodes CAWSAGPEAFF.

The genes are TRBV21-1 and TRBJ1-1. TRBV21-1 is a listed pseudogene. The CDR3 covers 14 residues. Here the CDR3 reads CASKARGPYTEAFF. Here the CDR3 DNA reads TGTGCCAGCAAGGCAAGAGGCCCATACACTGAAGCTTTCTTT.